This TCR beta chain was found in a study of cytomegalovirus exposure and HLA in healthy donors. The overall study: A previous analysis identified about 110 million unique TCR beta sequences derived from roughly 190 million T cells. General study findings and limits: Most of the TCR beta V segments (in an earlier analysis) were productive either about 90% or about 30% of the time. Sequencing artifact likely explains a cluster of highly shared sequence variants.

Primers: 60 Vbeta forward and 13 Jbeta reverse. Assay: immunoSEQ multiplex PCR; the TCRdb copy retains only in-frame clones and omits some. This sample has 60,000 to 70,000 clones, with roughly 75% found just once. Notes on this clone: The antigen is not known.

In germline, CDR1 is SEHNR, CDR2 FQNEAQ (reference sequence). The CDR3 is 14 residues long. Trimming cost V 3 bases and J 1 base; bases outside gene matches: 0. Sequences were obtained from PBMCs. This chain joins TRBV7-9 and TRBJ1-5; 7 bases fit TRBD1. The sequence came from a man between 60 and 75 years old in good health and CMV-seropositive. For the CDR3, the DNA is TGTGCCAGCAGCTTGGGACAGAGCAATCAGCCCCAGCATTTT. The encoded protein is CASSLGQSNQPQHF.